Below, 7 T cell receptor beta chains from the same sample are listed, as sequenced in a study of blood T cell repertoires in COVID-19. Method: immunoSEQ multiplex PCR; TCRdb's copy keeps in-frame clones and lacks some. This sample has approximately 130,000 clones, with 80% to 90% found just once. The material sequenced was peripheral blood. The receptor source for this set is a woman aged 45 to 65 with acute or convalescent COVID-19.

The rearrangement uses TRBV2 and TRBJ2-1; possible D gene TRBD2, 6 bases. V gave up 10 bases and J gave up 10 bases, with 14 bases separating them. Per the germline V gene, CDR1 is SNHLY and CDR2 is FYNNEI. The CDR3 covers 11 residues. CDR3 residues: CATSLAYEQFF. In nucleotides, the CDR3 is TGTGCCACGAGTCTAGCGTACGAGCAGTTCTTC.

The chain has TRBV10-3 and TRBJ2-1, with a tentative D call TRBD1 (6 bases). Germline values: CDR1 ENHRY, CDR2 SYGVKD. CDR3 length equals 16 residues. V was shortened by 1 base and J by 3 bases, with 13 bases between the two germline ends. The CDR3 is CAISEFGDNDYNEQFF. The CDR3 DNA follows: TGTGCCATCAGTGAGTTTGGGGACAATGACTACAATGAGCAGTTCTTC.

The chain couples TRBV3-1 (or the pseudogene TRBV3-2) to TRBJ2-5; D is undetermined. The V gene's germline CDR1 is LGHDT and CDR2 YNNKEL (reference sequence). This CDR3 has 11 residues. Trimming pared 1 base from V and 9 bases from J, leaving 6 bases between. The CDR3 DNA reads as TGTGCCAGCAGCCAAGGAGTGTCCCAGTACTTC. Its translation is CASSQGVSQYF.

The chain couples TRBV7-7 to TRBJ1-1; D is unresolved. The CDR3 is 13 amino acids. Germline V gives CDR1 SSHAT, CDR2 FNYEAQ (reference sequence). The V and J ends lost 2 bases and 1 base respectively, with 5 bases between them. CDR3 sequence (DNA): TGTGCCAGCAGCTTATCAGAGAACACTGAAGCTTTCTTT. Protein: CASSLSENTEAFF.

The chain combines TRBV4-3 with TRBJ1-6; D may be TRBD1 (5 bases). CDR1 LGHNA and CDR2 YSLEER come from the germline V gene. Trimming cost V 4 bases and J 7 bases, with 17 bases left between them. The CDR3 loop spans 16 amino acids. The CDR3 sequence: CASSRQIDSLNSPLHF. As DNA, the CDR3 is TGCGCCAGCAGCCGACAGATAGACAGCCTGAATTCACCCCTCCACTTT.

V usage is TRBV13 and J usage is TRBJ1-2; no firm D call. Trimming removed 2 bases from V and 8 bases from J, with 15 bases in between. The CDR3 has 14 residues. Germline-derived CDR1 and CDR2 are PRHDT and FYEKMQ (reference sequence). The CDR3 protein is CASSLLGSPRGYTF. In nucleotides, the CDR3 is TGTGCCAGCAGCTTATTGGGCAGCCCCAGGGGCTACACCTTC. The entire variable domain, with the rest obtained from reference TRBV13 and TRBJ1-2, is as follows: AAGVIQSPRHLIKEKRETATLKCYPIPRHDTVYWYQQGPGQDPQFLISFYEKMQSDKGSIPDRFSAQQFSDYHSELNMSSLELGDSALYFCASSLLGSPRGYTFGSGTRLTVV.

The J gene is TRBJ2-5, the V gene TRBV18; 10 bases agree with TRBD2. Germline CDR1 is KGHSH and CDR2 is LQKENI. V dropped 6 bases and J dropped 1; count of bases not matched to a gene: 8. The CDR3 is 16 amino acids. CDR3: CASSPRLAGTQETQYF. The CDR3 DNA sequence: TGTGCCAGCTCCCCCAGACTAGCGGGTACCCAAGAGACCCAGTACTTC.